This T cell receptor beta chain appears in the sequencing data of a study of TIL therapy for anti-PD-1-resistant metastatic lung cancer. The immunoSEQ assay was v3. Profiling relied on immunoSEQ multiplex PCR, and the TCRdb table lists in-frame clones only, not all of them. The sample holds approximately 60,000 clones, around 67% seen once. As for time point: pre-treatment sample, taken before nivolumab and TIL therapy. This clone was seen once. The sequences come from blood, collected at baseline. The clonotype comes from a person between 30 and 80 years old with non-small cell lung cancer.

CDR3 nucleotides: TGTGCCAGCAGCCCGACAGGGGTTTCACGAGAGACCCAGTACTTC. As protein: CASSPTGVSRETQYF. The V gene is TRBV9, the J gene TRBJ2-5; 8 bases align to TRBD1. Germline-derived CDR1 and CDR2 are SGDLS and YYNGEE. V was pared by 4 bases and J by 4 bases, with 9 bases of the junction left unmatched. The CDR3 spans 15 residues.